This passage covers 2 T cell receptor beta chains from one sample sequenced in a study of blood T cell repertoires in COVID-19. Method: immunoSEQ multiplex PCR; TCRdb's copy keeps in-frame clones and lacks some. Altogether about 230,000 clones are present, approximately 85% being singletons, with the ten largest covering around 0.97%. Sequencing was done on a sample of peripheral blood. Source of these receptors: a man between 40 and 49 years old with acute or convalescent COVID-19.

The J gene is TRBJ2-3, the V gene TRBV18; 7 bases agree with TRBD2. The CDR3 is made up of 14 amino acids. Germline V gene sequence: CDR1 KGHSH, CDR2 LQKENI. V dropped 2 bases and J dropped 1; count of bases not matched to a gene: 0. The CDR3 here is CASSPGGGTDTQYF. CDR3 nucleotide sequence: TGTGCCAGCTCACCAGGGGGGGGCACAGATACGCAGTATTTT.

This clone was observed a single time. The chain joins TRBV21-1 to TRBJ1-3; TRBD1, the D gene given by the table, was not confirmed from the DNA. TRBV21-1 is a listed pseudogene. This CDR3 has 16 residues. Here the CDR3 DNA reads TGTGCCAGCAGCATGGAGCTACCAGGGATTGGAAACACCATATATTTT. It yields the protein CASSMELPGIGNTIYF.